This TCR beta chain comes out of a study of glioma-infiltrating T cells. V shed 3 bases and J shed 13 bases, with 22 bases lying between them. CDR3 length: 16 residues. In germline, CDR1 is MNHEY, CDR2 SMNVEV (reference sequence). TCR alpha and beta CDR3 regions were amplified from RNA using iRepertoire nested multiplex PCR. Tissue mRNA or PBMC total RNA, 100-400 ng, went into one-step reverse transcription and amplification. TCRdb reprocessed the multiplex PCR reads with MiXCR, giving one entry per CDR3 protein. The sample records some 90,000 distinct CDR3 sequences, around 40% being singletons. A note on this clonotype: As yet, its antigen is unknown.

Points from the study as a whole: Gliomas, especially low-grade, showed above-expected tissue-blood divergence; non-neoplastic patients showed below. Only very few CDR3 sequences appeared in both tissue and blood.

The chain uses TRBV27 and TRBJ1-6; no definite D call. Material for sequencing was glioma tissue, nonneoplastic brain tissue, or PBMCs (not recorded which). This TCR was sampled from a human donor with low-grade glioma or glioblastoma, undergoing nonglioma brain surgery, or in good health (not recorded which). The CDR3 protein is CASSFDGPWSSQPLHF. CDR3 nucleotides: TGTGCCAGCAGTTTCGACGGGCCTTGGAGCAGTCAGCCCCTCCACTTT.